This TCR beta chain was captured in a study of blood T cell repertoires in COVID-19. Study summary: Both acute and convalescent COVID-19 samples were obtained from the United States, Italy and Spain. In each case, the material was cDNA or gDNA derived from T cells, B-cell-depleted T cells, or PBMCs.

Per the original data handling: Scientists estimated how many nucleated cells there were by amplifying reference gene primers. Libraries were prepared by immunoSEQ multiplex PCR; TCRdb keeps only in-frame clonotypes and omits some of them. V, J and clone size are taken as reported in that table, and D and trimming were inferred from the DNA itself. The sample includes 66,000 or so clones, just over 85% of them seen just once. CDR3 length: 17 amino acids. From germline, CDR1 is SGHNT and CDR2 YENEEA. Trimming took 2 bases from V and 0 from J, leaving 14 bases between them. V usage is TRBV11-3 and J usage is TRBJ1-3, with D maybe TRBD1 (5 bases). Sequenced sample: peripheral blood. The sequence was collected from a man between 45 and 60 years old with active COVID-19. The chain's CDR3 is CASSLLGDSRSGNTIYF. In DNA, the CDR3 is TGTGCCAGCAGCTTACTTGGAGACAGCCGCTCTGGAAACACCATATATTTT.